Below, one T cell receptor beta chain is given with its context. Its specificity is unknown. Using immunoSEQ multiplex PCR, the repertoire was profiled, and TCRdb retains in-frame clones only, with some absent. The sample has about 15,000 clones, 88% seen once. The entry originates in a study of T cell responses to AZD1222 COVID-19 vaccine. The study, taken as a whole, reports: None of the repertoires were sampled until the peak T cell response had passed. Donors, mostly white British, included more females; clonal diversity was possibly underestimated. Within unmutated variant regions lay the reported targets of nearly half of spike-specific TCRs. Vaccine-related CD4 TCRs covered spike, predominating at 160-218 and 743-854.

CDR1 LNHDA and CDR2 SQIVND come from the germline V gene (reference sequence). CDR3 size: 13 residues. Germline trimming cut 6 bases from V and 5 bases from J; bases unmatched to any gene: 4. The starting material was peripheral blood, obtained 28 days after the second AZD1222 dose. The TCR comes from an adult who received the AZD1222 COVID-19 vaccine. The chain joins TRBV19 to TRBJ1-5; 7 bases fit TRBD1. The CDR3 sequence: CASRRQGDQPQHF. CDR3 DNA sequence: TGTGCCAGTAGGCGACAGGGAGATCAGCCCCAGCATTTT.